The source of this TCR beta chain is a study of T cell responses to AZD1222 COVID-19 vaccine. Concerning this clone itself: The antigen is not known.

Regarding the study as a whole: Most donors were white British, females outnumbered males, and clonal diversity was possibly underestimated.

Germline CDR1 is MGHDK and CDR2 is SYGVNS. Trimming pared 8 bases from V and 9 bases from J, leaving 17 bases between. The CDR3 spans 14 residues. Assay: immunoSEQ multiplex PCR; the TCRdb copy retains only in-frame clones and omits some. Of 100,000 to 150,000 clones listed, around nine tenths are singletons. The receptor's source is an adult in good health. This sequence joins TRBV25-1 and TRBJ1-6; TRBD1 is a possible D gene (6 bases). The sample was peripheral blood, taken on day 0 of AZD1222 vaccination. The CDR3 nucleotides are TGTGCCAGCCGACAGGCAGGGTTGTTTTCACCCCTCCACTTT. Translation: CASRQAGLFSPLHF. The complete variable domain, with remaining parts taken from reference TRBV25-1 and TRBJ1-6, reads EADIYQTPRYLVIGTGKKITLECSQTMGHDKMYWYQQDPGMELHLIHYSYGVNSTEKGDLSSESTVSRIRTEHFPLTLESARPSHTSQYLCASRQAGLFSPLHFGNGTRLTVT.